The 14 T cell receptor beta chains reported below all come from one sample, sequenced in a study of a mutant IDH1 vaccine in newly diagnosed glioma. Time point here: baseline, week 1 (first vaccination visit). Noted treatment: pre-vaccination baseline after standard-of-care therapy. Libraries were prepared by immunoSEQ multiplex PCR; TCRdb keeps only in-frame clonotypes and omits some of them. The sample yields tens of thousands of clones, around 92% seen once. The sequenced sample was PBMCs, obtained from a glioma patient treated with radiotherapy, temozolomide or both. Source of these receptors: a man aged 45 to 65 with glioma.

V and J are TRBV5-1 and TRBJ1-5; D uncertain. CDR1 is SGHRS and CDR2 is YFSETQ in the germline V gene. The CDR3 sequence is 13 residues long. V was pared by 3 bases and J by 5 bases, with 9 bases between. DNA of the CDR3: TGCGCCAGCAGCTCGACCCCCGATCAGCCCCAGCATTTT. The encoded protein is CASSSTPDQPQHF.

The chain joins TRBV5-4 to TRBJ2-7, with 11 bases lining up with TRBD1. Per germline, CDR1 SGHNT and CDR2 YYREEE (reference sequence). The length of the CDR3 is 16 residues. The J segment lost 2 bases and the V segment lost 3 bases, leaving 7 bases of the junction unmatched. The CDR3 nucleotides read TGTGCCAGCAGCTCAGGACAGGGGGCGCCGGCCTACGAGCAGTACTTC. Its protein is CASSSGQGAPAYEQYF.

The chain couples TRBV6-6 to TRBJ2-5; TRBD1 aligns across 8 bases. V was clipped by 4 bases and J by 5 bases; unmatched bases: 9. Germline CDR1 and CDR2: MNHNY and SVGAGI (reference sequence). The CDR3 contains 15 residues. The CDR3 protein is CASSSRTGLPETQYF. CDR3 DNA sequence: TGTGCCAGCAGTTCAAGGACAGGGTTACCGGAGACCCAGTACTTC.

The genes are TRBV4-2 and TRBJ2-1; TRBD2 matches at 10 bases. This CDR3 contains 16 residues. Germline V gene sequence: CDR1 LGHNA, CDR2 YNFKEQ. After removal of 6 bases from V and 0 bases from J, the junction contained 5 bases not matched to a gene. The CDR3 sequence: CASRRTSGSSYNEQFF. The CDR3 nucleotides are TGTGCCAGCAGACGGACTAGCGGAAGCTCCTACAATGAGCAGTTCTTC.

The chain combines TRBV28 with TRBJ2-7, with D possibly TRBD1 on 6 matching bases. Trimming cost V 7 bases and J 2 bases, with 15 bases left between them. CDR1 MDHEN and CDR2 SYDVKM come from the germline V gene. The CDR3 has 14 residues. CDR3 in amino acids: CASNSQGRTYEQYF. DNA for the CDR3: TGTGCCAGCAATTCACAGGGACGGACCTACGAGCAGTACTTC. The variable domain in full, with the rest retrieved from reference TRBV28 and TRBJ2-7, is DVKVTQSSRYLVKRTGEKVFLECVQDMDHENMFWYRQDPGLGLRLIYFSYDVKMKEKGDIPEGYSVSREKKERFSLILESASTNQTSMYLCASNSQGRTYEQYFGPGTRLTVT.

The J gene is TRBJ2-1, the V gene TRBV19; maybe TRBD1 (7 bases). The V and J ends lost 3 bases and 4 bases respectively, with 19 bases between them. In germline, CDR1 is LNHDA, CDR2 SQIVND (reference sequence). This CDR3 has 17 residues. The CDR3 here is CASSIQGGRGPYNEQFF. The CDR3 DNA follows: TGTGCCAGTAGTATCCAGGGGGGCAGGGGACCATACAATGAGCAGTTCTTC.

This clone was observed a single time. V is TRBV5-1 and J is TRBJ1-2, with TRBD1 as a possible D gene (5 bases). The CDR3 has 12 amino acids. The V gene's germline CDR1 is SGHRS and CDR2 YFSETQ. Between the trimmed V and J ends, which lost 4 bases and 5 bases, there was a span of 9 bases. Here the CDR3 reads CASSAGGYGYTF. The CDR3 DNA sequence: TGCGCCAGCAGCGCCGGGGGTTATGGCTACACCTTC.

The rearrangement uses TRBV27 and TRBJ2-1; D unclear. Germline CDR1 is MNHEY and CDR2 is SMNVEV (reference sequence). This CDR3 is 11 amino acids long. Trimming pared 2 bases from V and 7 bases from J, leaving 3 bases between. CDR3 region: CASSLRNEQFF. For the CDR3, the DNA is TGTGCCAGCAGTTTAAGGAATGAGCAGTTCTTC.

The chain is built from TRBV19 and TRBJ2-7, with 7 bases that match TRBD2. Trimming cost V 1 base and J 1 base; bases outside gene matches: 7. Germline V gene sequence: CDR1 LNHDA, CDR2 SQIVND (reference sequence). The CDR3 is 16 residues long. CDR3: CASSIVSASGSYEQYF. In DNA form, the CDR3 reads TGTGCCAGTAGTATAGTTTCTGCTAGCGGTTCCTACGAGCAGTACTTC.

The chain carries TRBV18 and TRBJ1-5, with 7 bases fitting TRBD1. The germline gives CDR1 KGHSH, CDR2 LQKENI. CDR3 length: 15 amino acids. V gave up 5 bases and J gave up 4 bases; unmatched junction bases: 8. The CDR3 DNA follows: TGTGCCAGCTCAGTCGCACCAGGGGGTAATCAGCCCCAGCATTTT. Protein: CASSVAPGGNQPQHF.

On this clone: Mismatch with germline at one junction end may stem from a read error. V usage is TRBV28 and J usage is TRBJ1-3, with D perhaps TRBD1 (5 bases). The V gene's germline CDR1 is MDHEN and CDR2 SYDVKM. This CDR3 is 16 amino acids long. The CDR3 sequence: CASRGKGAVGGDTIYF. The CDR3 coding sequence is TGTGCCAGCAGGGGGAAAGGGGCGGTCGGTGGAGACACCATATATTTT.

The chain is built from TRBV11-2 and TRBJ2-7; 8 bases line up with TRBD1. Germline V gene lookup returns CDR1 SGHAT and CDR2 FQNNGV. The junction had 9 bases not matched to a gene; V was cut back by 4 bases and J by 4 bases. This CDR3 comprises 15 residues. In DNA, the CDR3 is TGTGCCAGCAGCTCGTACAGGGGGTTCGAATACGAGCAGTACTTC. Translation gives CASSSYRGFEYEQYF.

The sample holds one count of this clone. V is TRBV4-1 and J is TRBJ1-5; D remains ambiguous. V was cut by 4 bases and J by 4 bases, with 17 bases left in between. CDR3 length equals 16 residues. CDR1 and CDR2 (germline): MGHRA, YSYEKL. The CDR3 loop reads CASSLEPVTTNQPQHF. The CDR3, as DNA: TGCGCCAGCAGCCTAGAACCGGTCACCACGAATCAGCCCCAGCATTTT.

As regards this clone: This same CDR3 is encoded by further DNA sequences in the sample. This CDR3 is CASSPDSNQPQHF. CDR3 DNA: TGTGCCAGCAGCCCCGACAGTAATCAGCCCCAGCATTTT. This chain uses TRBV28 with TRBJ1-5, with D tentatively TRBD1 (5 bases). Germline V CDR1 and CDR2: MDHEN, SYDVKM. The germline V and J ends were trimmed by 6 bases and 4 bases, with 10 bases remaining between them. The CDR3 totals 13 residues.